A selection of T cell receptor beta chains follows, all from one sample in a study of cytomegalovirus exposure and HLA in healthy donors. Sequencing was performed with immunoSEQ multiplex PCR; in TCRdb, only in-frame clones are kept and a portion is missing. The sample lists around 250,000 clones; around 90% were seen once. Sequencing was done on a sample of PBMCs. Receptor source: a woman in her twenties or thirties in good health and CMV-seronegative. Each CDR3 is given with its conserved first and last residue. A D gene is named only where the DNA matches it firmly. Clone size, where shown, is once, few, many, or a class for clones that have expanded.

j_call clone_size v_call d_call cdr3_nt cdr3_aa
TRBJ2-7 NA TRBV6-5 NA TGTGCCAGCAGTTACGAGACAACGCCCCACGAGCAGTACTTC CASSYETTPHEQYF
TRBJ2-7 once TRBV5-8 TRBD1 TGTGCCAGCAGCTTGGGACAGGGGGCACCCTACGAGCAGTACTTC CASSLGQGAPYEQYF
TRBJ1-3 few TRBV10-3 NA TGTGCCATCAGTGAGAATGGGGCGGACTCTGGAAACACCATATATTTT CAISENGADSGNTIYF
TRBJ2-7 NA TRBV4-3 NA TGCGCCAGCAGCCACGGGGTTGGTGGGAGCTCCTACGAGCAGTACTTC CASSHGVGGSSYEQYF
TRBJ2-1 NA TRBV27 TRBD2 TGTGCCAGCCTCGATCTAGCGGGATACTACAATGAGCAGTTCTTC CASLDLAGYYNEQFF
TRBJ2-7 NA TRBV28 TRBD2 TGTGCCAGCAGTTTTAGGGGACTATACCCTCACGAGCAGTACTTC CASSFRGLYPHEQYF
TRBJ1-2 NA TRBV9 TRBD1 TGTGCCAGCAGCGTAGGGGGACAGGATTTTTATGGCTACACCTTC CASSVGGQDFYGYTF
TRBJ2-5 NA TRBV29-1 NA TGCAGCGCTAGTTTTCAGACCCAGTACTTC CSASFQTQYF
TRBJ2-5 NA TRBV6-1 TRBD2 TGTGCCAGCACCCACGGACTAGCTAAAGAGACCCAGTACTTC CASTHGLAKETQYF
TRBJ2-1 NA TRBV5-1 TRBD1 TGCGCCAGCAGCCCCAGACAGGGGGCCTCCTACAATGAGCAGTTCTTC CASSPRQGASYNEQFF
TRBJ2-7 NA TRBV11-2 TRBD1 TGTGCCAGCAGGGGACAGGGGTTCTACGAGCAGTACTTC CASRGQGFYEQYF
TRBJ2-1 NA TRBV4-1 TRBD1 TGCGCCAGCAGCCAAGCACCGGGACAGGGGGGCGGTGAGCAGTTCTTC CASSQAPGQGGGEQFF
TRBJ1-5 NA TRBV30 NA TGTGCCTGGAGTGCAGGGAGCAATCAGCCCCAGCATTTT CAWSAGSNQPQHF
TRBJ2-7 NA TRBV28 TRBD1 TGTGCCAGCACCTACGGTCGGGACAGAGCCTACGAGCAGTACTTC CASTYGRDRAYEQYF
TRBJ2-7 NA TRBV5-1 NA TGCGCCAGCAGCCACCCCAGAGGACAAACATCCTACGAGCAGTACTTC CASSHPRGQTSYEQYF
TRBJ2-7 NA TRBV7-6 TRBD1 TGTGCCAGCAGTCTTAAATTGGGACAGGGGTCCGAGCAGTACTTC CASSLKLGQGSEQYF
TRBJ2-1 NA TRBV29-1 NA TGCAGCGTTCGGAGGGGGACCGGGGACAATGAGCAGTTCTTC CSVRRGTGDNEQFF
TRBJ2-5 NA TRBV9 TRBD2 TGTGCCAGCAGCGCCCCCGGCGGGAGGGCGGAGGAGACCCAGTACTTC CASSAPGGRAEETQYF
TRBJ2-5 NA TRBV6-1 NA TGTGCCAGCAGTGAAGGCCCCGCTTGGGACCGCCAAGAGACCCAGTACTTC CASSEGPAWDRQETQYF
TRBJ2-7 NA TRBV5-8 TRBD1 TGTGCCAGCAGCTTGGCCTTGGGTAGCAGGGGGTCGTACGAGCAGTACTTC CASSLALGSRGSYEQYF
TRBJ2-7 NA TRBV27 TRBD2 TGTGCCAGCAGCCTGACTAGCGGGGTGACCCATGGATACGAGCAGTACTTC CASSLTSGVTHGYEQYF
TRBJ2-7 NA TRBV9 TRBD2 TGTGCCAGCAGCGTAGGTTCTAGCGGGGATGTTAGCGAGCAGTACTTC CASSVGSSGDVSEQYF
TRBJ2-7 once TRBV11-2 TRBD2 TGTGCCAGCAGCTCCCAAGAGCGGGAGGCTTACTACGAGCAGTACTTC CASSSQEREAYYEQYF